The rows below give T cell receptor beta chains drawn from one sample of a study of T-cell reconstitution after alpha-beta-depleted transplantation in children. One entry per CDR3 protein, called by TCRdb with MiXCR from the PCR reads. The sample shows about 340,000 distinct CDR3 sequences, approximately 12% of them seen only once. The specimen was PBMCs, collected from the stem cell graft. The receptors were gathered from a human donor who donated a stem cell graft to a child with Fanconi anemia. The CDR3 runs from the conserved cysteine through the conserved F or W. The D gene is left open where the match is weak. Size is omitted from some rows. Given values are once, few, many or a class for expanded clones.

DNA: TGTGCCAGCAGCCAAGGGCCCTCCGTGGGGATCTACGAGCAGTACTTC
CDR3: CASSQGPSVGIYEQYF
size: NA
J: TRBJ2-7
V: TRBV3-1
D: NA

DNA: TGTGCCAGCAGCTTCAGGGGGCAAGTTGGTGGGACTGAAGCTTTCTTT
CDR3: CASSFRGQVGGTEAFF
size: NA
J: TRBJ1-1
V: TRBV13
D: TRBD1

DNA: TGTGCCAGCAGTTTATCCCCTTGGGGAAACACCATATATTTT
CDR3: CASSLSPWGNTIYF
size: NA
J: TRBJ1-3
V: TRBV27
D: NA

DNA: TGTGCCAGCAGTTACGCGGAATACTACAATGAGCAGTTCTTC
CDR3: CASSYAEYYNEQFF
size: many
J: TRBJ2-1
V: TRBV6-2/TRBV6-3
D: NA

DNA: TGTGCCAGCAGTAGGGGTCTTCCTGGGACCCAGTACTTC
CDR3: CASSRGLPGTQYF
size: NA
J: TRBJ2-5
V: TRBV2
D: NA

DNA: TGCGCCAGCAGCTGGACAGGGATGAGCACCGGGGAGCTGTTTTTT
CDR3: CASSWTGMSTGELFF
size: many
J: TRBJ2-2
V: TRBV5-1
D: TRBD1

DNA: TGTGCCATCAGTGATTCCGGGACCACCAATGAGCAGTTCTTC
CDR3: CAISDSGTTNEQFF
size: many
J: TRBJ2-1
V: TRBV10-3
D: NA

DNA: TGTGCCAGCAGCCGGATTGACAGGTCACCAAATGAGCAGTTCTTC
CDR3: CASSRIDRSPNEQFF
size: medium-sized
J: TRBJ2-1
V: TRBV11-2
D: NA

DNA: TGCAGTGCTAGAGATCTTGCGGGGGGGCGGAATGAGCAGTTCTTC
CDR3: CSARDLAGGRNEQFF
size: NA
J: TRBJ2-1
V: TRBV20-1
D: TRBD2

DNA: TGCGCCAGCAGCTTGGTTGGCCCAAATGAGCAGTTCTTC
CDR3: CASSLVGPNEQFF
size: NA
J: TRBJ2-1
V: TRBV5-1
D: NA

DNA: TGTGCCAGCAGCTTTGATACGGGGCCCGGGGAGCTGTTTTTT
CDR3: CASSFDTGPGELFF
size: few
J: TRBJ2-2
V: TRBV5-5
D: NA

DNA: TGTGCCAGCAGTCCCACCGGACAGGTACGCACTGAAGCTTTCTTT
CDR3: CASSPTGQVRTEAFF
size: NA
J: TRBJ1-1
V: TRBV12-3/TRBV12-4
D: TRBD1

DNA: TGCGCCAGCAGCCAAGACAGGTATGTCTACGAGCAGTACTTC
CDR3: CASSQDRYVYEQYF
size: many
J: TRBJ2-7
V: TRBV4-3
D: NA